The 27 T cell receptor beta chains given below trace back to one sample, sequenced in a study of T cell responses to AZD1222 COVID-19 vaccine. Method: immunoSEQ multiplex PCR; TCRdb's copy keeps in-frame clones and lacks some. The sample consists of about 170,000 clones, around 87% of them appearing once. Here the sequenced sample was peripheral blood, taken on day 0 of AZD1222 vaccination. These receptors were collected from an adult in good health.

CDR3 in DNA: TGTGCCAGCCGTACGGGAGGGCCAGGAGAGCAGTACTTC. Amino acid sequence: CASRTGGPGEQYF. The gene calls are TRBV6-6 and TRBJ2-7, with 8 bases identical to TRBD2. The CDR3 spans 13 residues. The trim removed 8 bases at V and 7 bases at J, leaving 10 bases unmatched. CDR1 is MNHNY and CDR2 is SVGAGI in the germline V gene (reference sequence).

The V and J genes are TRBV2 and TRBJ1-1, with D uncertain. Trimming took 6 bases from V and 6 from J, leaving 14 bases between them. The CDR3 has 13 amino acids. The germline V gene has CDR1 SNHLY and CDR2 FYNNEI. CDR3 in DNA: TGTGCCAGCAGAAGGACCCAAGGGCCTGAAGCTTTCTTT. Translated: CASRRTQGPEAFF.

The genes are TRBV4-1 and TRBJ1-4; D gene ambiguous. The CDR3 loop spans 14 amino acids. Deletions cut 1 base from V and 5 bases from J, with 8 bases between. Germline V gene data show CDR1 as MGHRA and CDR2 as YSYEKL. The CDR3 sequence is CASSQGSFNEKLFF. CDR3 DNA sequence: TGCGCCAGCAGCCAAGGTTCATTCAATGAAAAACTGTTTTTT.

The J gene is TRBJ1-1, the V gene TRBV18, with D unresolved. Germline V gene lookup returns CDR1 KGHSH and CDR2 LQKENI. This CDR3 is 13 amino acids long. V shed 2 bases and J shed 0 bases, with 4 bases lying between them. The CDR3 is CASSPTLNTEAFF. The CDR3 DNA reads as TGTGCCAGCTCACCAACACTGAACACTGAAGCTTTCTTT.

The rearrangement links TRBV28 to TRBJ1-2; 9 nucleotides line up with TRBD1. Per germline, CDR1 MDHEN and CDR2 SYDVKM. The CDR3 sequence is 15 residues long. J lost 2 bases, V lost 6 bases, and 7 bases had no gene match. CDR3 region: CASRTGGQWNYGYTF. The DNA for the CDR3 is TGTGCCAGCAGGACAGGGGGGCAGTGGAACTATGGCTACACCTTC.

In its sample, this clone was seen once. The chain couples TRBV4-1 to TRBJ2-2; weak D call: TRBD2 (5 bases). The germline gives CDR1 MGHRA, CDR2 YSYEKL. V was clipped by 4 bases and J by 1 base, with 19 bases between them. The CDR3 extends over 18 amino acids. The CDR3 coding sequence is TGCGCCAGCAGCCTTCGCGACTTTATTAGCGAGAACACCGGGGAGCTGTTTTTT. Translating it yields CASSLRDFISENTGELFF.

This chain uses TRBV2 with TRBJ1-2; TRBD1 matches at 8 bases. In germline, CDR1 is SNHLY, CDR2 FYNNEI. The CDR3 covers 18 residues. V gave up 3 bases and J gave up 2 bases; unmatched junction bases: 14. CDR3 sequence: CASSEGLGDRSQNYGYTF. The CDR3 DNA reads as TGTGCCAGCAGTGAGGGCCTGGGGGACAGGTCCCAAAACTATGGCTACACCTTC. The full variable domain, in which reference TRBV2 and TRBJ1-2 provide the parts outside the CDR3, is EPEVTQTPSHQVTQMGQEVILRCVPISNHLYFYWYRQILGQKVEFLVSFYNNEISEKSEIFDDQFSVERPDGSNFTLKIRSTKLEDSAMYFCASSEGLGDRSQNYGYTFGSGTRLTVV.

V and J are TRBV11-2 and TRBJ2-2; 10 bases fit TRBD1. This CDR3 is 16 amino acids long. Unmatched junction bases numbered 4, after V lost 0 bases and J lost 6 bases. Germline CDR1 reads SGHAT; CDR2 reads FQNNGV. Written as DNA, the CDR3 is TGTGCCAGCAGCTTAGAAGGGACAGGGGATTCCGGGGAGCTGTTTTTT. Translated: CASSLEGTGDSGELFF.

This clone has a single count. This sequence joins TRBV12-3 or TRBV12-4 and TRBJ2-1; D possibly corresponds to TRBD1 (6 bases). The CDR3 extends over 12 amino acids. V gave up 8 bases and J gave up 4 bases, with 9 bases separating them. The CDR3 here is CASLQGYNEQFF. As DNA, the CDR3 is TGTGCCAGCCTGCAGGGGTACAATGAGCAGTTCTTC.

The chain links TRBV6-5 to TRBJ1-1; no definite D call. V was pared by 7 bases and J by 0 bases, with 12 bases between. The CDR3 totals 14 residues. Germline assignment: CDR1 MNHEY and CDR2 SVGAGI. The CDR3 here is CASTPGPVNTEAFF. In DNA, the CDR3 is TGTGCCAGCACCCCCGGCCCAGTGAACACTGAAGCTTTCTTT.

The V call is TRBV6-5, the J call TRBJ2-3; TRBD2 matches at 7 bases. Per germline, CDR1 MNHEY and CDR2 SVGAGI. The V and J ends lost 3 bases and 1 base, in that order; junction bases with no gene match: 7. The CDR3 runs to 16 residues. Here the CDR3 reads CASSYSAGSRTDTQYF. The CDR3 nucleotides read TGTGCCAGCAGTTATTCAGCGGGGAGTCGCACAGATACGCAGTATTTT.

In nucleotides, the CDR3 is TGTGCCAGCAGCCACGAACAGGACTCCTACAATGAGCAGTTCTTC. It is translated as CASSHEQDSYNEQFF. V and J are TRBV7-9 and TRBJ2-1; D is perhaps TRBD1 (5 bases). Looked up from germline, CDR1 is SEHNR and CDR2 is FQNEAQ (reference sequence). V was clipped by 5 bases and J by 0 bases, with 11 bases between them. The CDR3 has 15 residues.

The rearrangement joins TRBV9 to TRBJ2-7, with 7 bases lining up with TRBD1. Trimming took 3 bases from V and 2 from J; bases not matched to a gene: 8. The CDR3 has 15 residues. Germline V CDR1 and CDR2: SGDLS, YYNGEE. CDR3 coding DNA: TGTGCCAGCAGCGCCGCCGGTCAGGGGGCCTACGAGCAGTACTTC. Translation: CASSAAGQGAYEQYF.

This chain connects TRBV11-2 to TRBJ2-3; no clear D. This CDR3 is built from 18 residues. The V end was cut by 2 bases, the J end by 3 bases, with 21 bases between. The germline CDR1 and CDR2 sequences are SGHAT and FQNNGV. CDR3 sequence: CASSLFGARVTGTDTQYF. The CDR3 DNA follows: TGTGCCAGCAGCTTATTTGGAGCGCGAGTGACTGGGACAGATACGCAGTATTTT.

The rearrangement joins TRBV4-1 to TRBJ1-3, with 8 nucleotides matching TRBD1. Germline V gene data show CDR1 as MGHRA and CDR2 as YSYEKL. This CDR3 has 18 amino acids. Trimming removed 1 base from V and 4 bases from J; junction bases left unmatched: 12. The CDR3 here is CASSQGIRTGRTGNTIYF. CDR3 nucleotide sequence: TGCGCCAGCAGCCAAGGGATCCGGACAGGGAGGACCGGAAACACCATATATTTT.

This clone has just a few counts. The CDR3 protein is CASSVERDGTGGSNQPQHF. DNA for the CDR3: TGTGCCAGCAGCGTAGAGCGGGATGGGACAGGGGGTAGCAATCAGCCCCAGCATTTT. The chain is built from TRBV9 and TRBJ1-5; TRBD1 aligns across 11 bases. The trim removed 0 bases at V and 0 bases at J, leaving 8 bases unmatched. The CDR3 has 19 amino acids. Germline CDR1 is SGDLS and CDR2 is YYNGEE.

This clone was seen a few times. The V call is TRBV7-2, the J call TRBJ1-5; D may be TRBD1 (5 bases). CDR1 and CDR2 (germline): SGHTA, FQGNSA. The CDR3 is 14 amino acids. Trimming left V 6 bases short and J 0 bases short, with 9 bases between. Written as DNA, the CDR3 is TGTGCCAGCAGTTACGACAGTAGCAATCAGCCCCAGCATTTT. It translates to CASSYDSSNQPQHF.

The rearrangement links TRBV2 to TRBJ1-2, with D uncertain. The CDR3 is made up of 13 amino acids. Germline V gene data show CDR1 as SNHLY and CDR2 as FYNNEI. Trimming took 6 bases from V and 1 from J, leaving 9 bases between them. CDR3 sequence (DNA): TGTGCCAGCAGCCTGGGAGTTAACTATGGCTACACCTTC. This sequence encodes CASSLGVNYGYTF.

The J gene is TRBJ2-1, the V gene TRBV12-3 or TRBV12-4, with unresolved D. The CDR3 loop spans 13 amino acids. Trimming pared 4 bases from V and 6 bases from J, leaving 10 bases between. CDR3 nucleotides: TGTGCCAGCAGTTCCGACTCTCGCAATGAGCAGTTCTTC. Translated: CASSSDSRNEQFF.

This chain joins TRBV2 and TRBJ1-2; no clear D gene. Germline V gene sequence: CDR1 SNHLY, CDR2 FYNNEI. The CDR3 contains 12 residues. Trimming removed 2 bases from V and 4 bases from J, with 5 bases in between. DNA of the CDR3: TGTGCCAGCAGTGAAACTCGCTATGGCTACACCTTC. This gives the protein CASSETRYGYTF. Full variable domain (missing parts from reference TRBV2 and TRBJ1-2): EPEVTQTPSHQVTQMGQEVILRCVPISNHLYFYWYRQILGQKVEFLVSFYNNEISEKSEIFDDQFSVERPDGSNFTLKIRSTKLEDSAMYFCASSETRYGYTFGSGTRLTVV.

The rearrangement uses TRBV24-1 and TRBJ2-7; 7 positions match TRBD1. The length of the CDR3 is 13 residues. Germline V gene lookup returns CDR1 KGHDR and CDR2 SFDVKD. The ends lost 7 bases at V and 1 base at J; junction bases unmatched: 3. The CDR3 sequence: CATSGTESYEQYF. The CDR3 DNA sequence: TGTGCCACCAGCGGGACAGAGTCCTACGAGCAGTACTTC.

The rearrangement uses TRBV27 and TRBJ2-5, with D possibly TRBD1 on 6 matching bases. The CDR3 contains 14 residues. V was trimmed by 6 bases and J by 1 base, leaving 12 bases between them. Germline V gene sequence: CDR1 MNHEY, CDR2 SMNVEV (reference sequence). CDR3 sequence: CASSQTGSQETQYF. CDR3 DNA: TGTGCCAGCAGCCAAACAGGGTCCCAAGAGACCCAGTACTTC.

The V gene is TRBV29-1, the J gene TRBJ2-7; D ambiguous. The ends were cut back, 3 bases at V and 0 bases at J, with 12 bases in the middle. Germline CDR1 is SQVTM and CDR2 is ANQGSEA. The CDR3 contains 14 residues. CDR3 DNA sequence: TGCAGCGTTGAGCTGGCGAGGAGCTCCTACGAGCAGTACTTC. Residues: CSVELARSSYEQYF.

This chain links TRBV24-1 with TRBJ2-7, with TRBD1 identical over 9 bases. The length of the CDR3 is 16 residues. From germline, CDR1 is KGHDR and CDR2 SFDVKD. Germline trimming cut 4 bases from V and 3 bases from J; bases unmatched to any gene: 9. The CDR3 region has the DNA TGTGCCACCAGTGACTGGGGACAGGGTCGAGGCTACGAGCAGTACTTC. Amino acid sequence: CATSDWGQGRGYEQYF.

The CDR3 DNA reads as TGTGCCTGGGGAGCAGGGGTGGTGGGGACTGAAGCTTTCTTT. It is translated as CAWGAGVVGTEAFF. This chain joins TRBV30 and TRBJ1-1; D possibly corresponds to TRBD1 (6 bases). With 5 bases removed from V and 5 bases from J, the gap between germline ends came to 18 bases. Looked up from germline, CDR1 is GTSNPN and CDR2 is SVGIG (reference sequence). There are 14 residues in the CDR3. Drawing the rest from reference TRBV30 and TRBJ1-1, the complete variable domain is SQTIHQWPATLVQPVGSPLSLECTVEGTSNPNLYWYRQAAGRGLQLLFYSVGIGQISSEVPQNLSASRPQDRQFILSSKKLLLSDSGFYLCAWGAGVVGTEAFFGQGTRLTVV.

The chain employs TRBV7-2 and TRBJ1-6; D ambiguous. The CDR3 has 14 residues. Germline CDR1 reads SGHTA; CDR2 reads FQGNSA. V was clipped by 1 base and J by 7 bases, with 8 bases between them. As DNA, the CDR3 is TGTGCCAGCAGCTTAGAGGGTTGGAATTCACCCCTCCACTTT. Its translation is CASSLEGWNSPLHF. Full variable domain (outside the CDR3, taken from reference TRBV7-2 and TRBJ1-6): GAGVSQSPSNKVTEKGKDVELRCDPISGHTALYWYRQSLGQGLEFLIYFQGNSAPDKSGLPSDRFSAERTGGSVSTLTIQRTQQEDSAVYLCASSLEGWNSPLHFGNGTRLTVT.

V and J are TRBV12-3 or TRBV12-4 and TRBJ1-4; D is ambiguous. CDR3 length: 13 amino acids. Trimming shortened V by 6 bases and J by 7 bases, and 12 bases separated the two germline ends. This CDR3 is CASSQLRAEKLFF. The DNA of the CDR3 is TGTGCCAGCAGCCAACTCCGGGCTGAAAAACTGTTTTTT.